One sample yielded the 17 T cell receptor beta chains listed below, sequenced in a study of blood T cell repertoires in COVID-19. This table comes from immunoSEQ multiplex PCR, and its TCRdb copy is limited to in-frame clones, with some not included. The table records 130,000 to 150,000 clones, roughly 84% of them present only once. Sequencing was performed on peripheral blood. Every receptor here comes from a man aged 55-75 years with active or convalescent COVID-19.

This chain connects TRBV11-2 to TRBJ2-1; 9 positions agree with TRBD1. With V trimmed by 5 bases and J by 10 bases, 12 bases remained unmatched. This CDR3 spans 15 amino acids. The germline V gene encodes CDR1 SGHAT and CDR2 FQNNGV. CDR3 nucleotide sequence: TGTGCCAGCAGCCCATCTGGGGGGACAGGGCGGGAGCAGTTCTTC. Residues: CASSPSGGTGREQFF.

The chain carries TRBV6-2 or TRBV6-3 and TRBJ2-5; 11 bases fit TRBD2. The CDR3 contains 14 residues. With V trimmed by 5 bases and J by 4 bases, 3 bases remained unmatched. CDR1 and CDR2 from the germline V gene are MNHEY and SVGEGT. The CDR3 DNA follows: TGTGCCAGCAGTCGTAGCGGGAGGGTAGAGACCCAGTACTTC. Encoded protein: CASSRSGRVETQYF.

The chain combines TRBV5-6 with TRBJ1-2; D gene ambiguous. Germline CDR1 SGHDT, CDR2 YYEEEE. This CDR3 has 15 residues. Trimming pared 5 bases from V and 3 bases from J, leaving 17 bases between. The CDR3 here is CASRDRENQDYGYTF. The DNA of the CDR3 is TGTGCCAGCAGGGACCGGGAAAATCAGGACTATGGCTACACCTTC.

The chain employs TRBV6-2 or TRBV6-3 and TRBJ2-5; a weak D match, TRBD2 (6 bases). The V end was cut by 4 bases, the J end by 4 bases, with 19 bases between. This CDR3 spans 16 amino acids. CDR1 is MNHEY, CDR2 SVGEGT, per germline. The CDR3 DNA sequence: TGTGCCAGCAGTTTAGGGCTCGTCGGGGGTAGAGAGACCCAGTACTTC. Amino acids: CASSLGLVGGRETQYF.

The chain employs TRBV27 and TRBJ1-5; TRBD1 matches 10 bases. CDR3 length: 15 residues. Germline V gives CDR1 MNHEY, CDR2 SMNVEV (reference sequence). Trimming at V came to 1 base and at J to 5 bases, leaving 2 bases not matched to a gene. The CDR3 reads CASSLWGQGHQPQHF. For the CDR3, the DNA is TGTGCCAGCAGTTTATGGGGACAGGGGCATCAGCCCCAGCATTTT.

This chain uses TRBV4-3 with TRBJ2-3; the D is unclear. CDR1 is LGHNA, CDR2 YSLEER, per germline. V was cut by 0 bases and J by 4 bases, with 14 bases left in between. This CDR3 comprises 16 residues. This CDR3 is CASSQDRLSRADTQYF. CDR3 sequence (DNA): TGCGCCAGCAGCCAAGATCGCCTATCCCGGGCAGATACGCAGTATTTT.

The gene calls are TRBV7-6 and TRBJ1-1, with a tentative D call TRBD1 (6 bases). Trimming cost V 1 base and J 0 bases, with 6 bases left between them. The CDR3 is 14 residues long. Germline values: CDR1 SGHVS, CDR2 FNYEAQ. The CDR3 protein is CASSLDRVNTEAFF. The CDR3 DNA is TGTGCCAGCAGCTTAGACAGGGTGAACACTGAAGCTTTCTTT.

As regards this clone: Other DNA sequences of this sample code for an identical CDR3. J is TRBJ1-1 and V is TRBV6-1; D remains unclear. The length of the CDR3 is 13 residues. Between the trimmed V and J ends, which lost 3 bases and 2 bases, there was a span of 7 bases. Germline CDR1 reads MNHNS; CDR2 reads SASEGT. This CDR3 is CASSEVRNTEAFF. CDR3 DNA sequence: TGTGCCAGCAGTGAGGTTAGAAACACTGAAGCTTTCTTT.

V and J are TRBV24-1 and TRBJ2-7, with 9 positions matching TRBD1. CDR1 KGHDR and CDR2 SFDVKD come from the germline V gene. This CDR3 spans 16 amino acids. The J segment lost 0 bases and the V segment lost 7 bases, leaving 9 bases of the junction unmatched. This CDR3 reads CATRDRGYFSSYEQYV. As DNA, the CDR3 is TGTGCCACCAGGGACAGGGGTTACTTTTCCTCCTACGAGCAGTACGTC.

In this sample, this clone turned up once. This sequence joins TRBV7-2 and TRBJ2-5; 14 bases line up with TRBD2. The V segment lost 1 base and the J segment 5 bases; nucleotides outside the gene matches: 6. There are 17 residues in the CDR3. Per germline, CDR1 SGHTA and CDR2 FQGNSA. The CDR3 DNA reads TGTGCCAGCAGCTTAGTGGGGACTAGCGGGAGTGGGGAGACCCAGTACTTC. As protein: CASSLVGTSGSGETQYF.

The V and J genes are TRBV6-1 and TRBJ2-7; no definite D call. Germline V gene lookup returns CDR1 MNHNS and CDR2 SASEGT. The V and J ends lost 2 bases and 5 bases respectively, with 19 bases between them. The CDR3 contains 16 residues. The CDR3 DNA reads TGTGCCAGCAGTGAAAACCCCGGAGCTGCGATCCACGAGCAGTACTTC. Amino acids: CASSENPGAAIHEQYF.

This clone has only a few counts. The V and J genes are TRBV20-1 and TRBJ1-4; D is ambiguous. The length of the CDR3 is 11 residues. The germline CDR1 and CDR2 sequences are DFQATT and SNEGSKA (reference sequence). The V end lost 6 bases, the J end lost 10 bases, and 12 bases lay between the germline ends. Written as DNA, the CDR3 is TGCAGTGCGGGCCTAACCGGAAAACTGTTTTTT. Translated: CSAGLTGKLFF.

J is TRBJ2-7 and V is TRBV14; 9 nucleotides align to TRBD2. V shed 2 bases, J shed 4 bases, and the junction held 6 bases outside the gene matches. Germline CDR1 reads SGHDN; CDR2 reads FVKESK. CDR3 length: 15 amino acids. The CDR3 DNA reads as TGTGCCAGCAGCCAAAGATCAAGCGGGGGGTACGAGCAGTACTTC. Translating it yields CASSQRSSGGYEQYF. The entire variable domain, with the rest obtained from reference TRBV14 and TRBJ2-7, is as follows: EAGVTQFPSHSVIEKGQTVTLRCDPISGHDNLYWYRRVMGKEIKFLLHFVKESKQDESGMPNNRFLAERTGGTYSTLKVQPAELEDSGVYFCASSQRSSGGYEQYFGPGTRLTVT.

V gene TRBV15 combines with J gene TRBJ1-1; D is perhaps TRBD1 (5 bases). Deletions cut 3 bases from V and 4 bases from J, with 9 bases between. The CDR3 consists of 13 residues. The V gene's germline CDR1 is LNHNV and CDR2 YYDKDF (reference sequence). The DNA for the CDR3 is TGTGCCACCAGCAGGGGGCGAGGCACTGAAGCTTTCTTT. Translating it yields CATSRGRGTEAFF.

The CDR3 sequence: CASSYSVQGYGYTF. In DNA, the CDR3 is TGTGCCAGCAGTTACTCAGTACAGGGGTATGGCTACACCTTC. The chain combines TRBV6-2 or TRBV6-3 with TRBJ1-2; 7 bases are a match to TRBD1. Germline lookup yields CDR1 MNHEY and CDR2 SVGEGT. The CDR3 length is 14 residues. V shed 0 bases, J shed 5 bases, and the junction held 3 bases outside the gene matches.

This chain links TRBV11-2 with TRBJ2-2, with D unclear. The CDR3 is 11 residues long. V was shortened by 8 bases and J by 1 base, with 2 bases between the two germline ends. Germline CDR1 and CDR2: SGHAT and FQNNGV. The CDR3 sequence is CASQNTGELFF. CDR3 DNA: TGTGCCAGCCAGAACACCGGGGAGCTGTTTTTT.

Points on this clone: The same CDR3 is also encoded by other DNA sequences in this sample. The chain carries TRBV27 and TRBJ2-1; TRBD2 is a possible D gene (6 bases). Trimming left V 8 bases short and J 4 bases short, with 15 bases between. The CDR3 runs 14 residues. Germline CDR1 MNHEY, CDR2 SMNVEV (reference sequence). The CDR3 nucleotides read TGTGCCAGCCGGGGAGGTGGGGTTTACAATGAGCAGTTCTTC. Its translation is CASRGGGVYNEQFF.